This TCR beta chain was identified during a study of T-cell memory formation after mild COVID-19. V was trimmed by 2 bases and J by 1 base, leaving 8 bases between them. CDR1 and CDR2 from the germline V gene are SEHNR and FQNEAQ (reference sequence). This CDR3 is 15 amino acids long. One entry per CDR3 protein results from TCRdb running MiXCR on the 5' RACE reads. Altogether approximately 88,000 distinct CDR3 sequences are present, approximately 23% being singletons, with the ten largest covering 42%. The chain uses TRBV7-9 and TRBJ2-2; D might be TRBD1 (5 bases). The sequenced sample consisted of PBMCs or a T cell subset sorted from them (not recorded which). This sequence was found in a man aged 18 to 29 who had mild COVID-19 (a few samples of this study predate the infection). Cell type and time point are not known. The CDR3 protein is CASSLKGWNTGELFF. DNA of the CDR3: TGTGCCAGCAGCTTAAAGGGGTGGAACACCGGGGAGCTGTTTTTT.